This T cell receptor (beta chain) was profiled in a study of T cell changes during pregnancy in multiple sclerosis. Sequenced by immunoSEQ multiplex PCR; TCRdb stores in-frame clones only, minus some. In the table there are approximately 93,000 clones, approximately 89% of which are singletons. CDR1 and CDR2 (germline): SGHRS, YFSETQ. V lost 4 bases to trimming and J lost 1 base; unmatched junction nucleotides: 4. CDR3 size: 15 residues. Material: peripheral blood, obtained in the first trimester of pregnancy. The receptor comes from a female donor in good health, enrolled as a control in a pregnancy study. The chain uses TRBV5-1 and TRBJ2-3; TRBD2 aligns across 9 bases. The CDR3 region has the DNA TGCGCCAGCAGCGGCGGGAGGGTCGGCACAGATACGCAGTATTTT. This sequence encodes CASSGGRVGTDTQYF.